This is a list of T cell receptor beta chains from one sample in a study of T-cell reconstitution after alpha-beta-depleted transplantation in children. In TCRdb, the PCR reads were re-called with MiXCR into one record per CDR3 protein. The data show approximately 200,000 distinct CDR3 sequences, about 14% seen once. The starting material was PBMCs from the stem cell graft donor, obtained from the stem cell graft. The origin of the receptors is a human donor who donated a stem cell graft to a child with acute lymphoblastic leukemia. The CDR3 runs from the conserved cysteine through the conserved F or W. A D gene is named only where the DNA matches it firmly. Only part of the rows carry a size: once, few, many, or a class if the clone is expanded.

>TRBV6-5|TRBD2|TRBJ2-1|many
CASSSRVWLAGGGNEQFF
TGTGCCAGCAGTTCCAGGGTGTGGCTAGCGGGAGGGGGCAATGAGCAGTTCTTC
>TRBV7-2|NA|TRBJ2-7|few
CASSLAAQGEQYF
TGTGCCAGCAGCTTAGCGGCCCAGGGAGAGCAGTACTTC
>TRBV4-1|NA|TRBJ2-4|few
CASSHRNIQYF
TGCGCCAGCAGCCACCGCAACATTCAGTACTTC
>TRBV20-1|NA|TRBJ2-6|many
CSASLTGTGANVLTF
TGCAGTGCTTCATTAACAGGGACTGGGGCCAACGTCCTGACTTTC
>TRBV20-1|TRBD2|TRBJ2-3|NA
CSAGLRERTPDTQYF
TGCAGTGCTGGGCTGCGGGAGCGGACACCAGATACGCAGTATTTT
>TRBV18|NA|TRBJ1-6|many
CASSPQGNSPLHF
TGTGCCAGCTCACCTCAGGGCAATTCACCCCTCCACTTT
>TRBV25-1|NA|TRBJ2-1|NA
CASRPPIGSPYNEQFF
TGTGCCAGCAGGCCCCCGATCGGGAGTCCCTACAATGAGCAGTTCTTC
>TRBV3-1|NA|TRBJ1-1|NA
CASSQDWTSEAFF
TGTGCCAGCAGCCAAGATTGGACATCTGAAGCTTTCTTT
>TRBV20-1|TRBD2|TRBJ2-1|many
CSARGLALGEQFF
TGCAGTGCTAGGGGACTAGCCTTAGGGGAGCAGTTCTTC
>TRBV11-3|NA|TRBJ1-6|NA
CASSTPGHGWSPLHF
TGTGCCAGCAGCACCCCGGGACATGGTTGGTCACCCCTCCACTTT
>TRBV12-3/TRBV12-4|TRBD1|TRBJ1-2|NA
CASSYQGDGYTF
TGTGCCAGCAGTTACCAGGGGGACGGCTACACCTTC
>TRBV20-1|NA|TRBJ1-1|many
CSAISASRGAANTEAFF
TGCAGTGCTATTTCGGCCTCACGGGGGGCGGCGAACACTGAAGCTTTCTTT
>TRBV11-2|NA|TRBJ2-1|many
CASSLELVPEQFF
TGTGCCAGCAGCTTAGAGTTAGTGCCCGAGCAGTTCTTC
>TRBV5-1|NA|TRBJ2-1|NA
CASGPLDRGFNNEQFF
TGCGCCAGCGGACCTTTGGATAGGGGGTTTAACAATGAGCAGTTCTTC